This T cell receptor (beta chain) originates from a study of T-cell reconstitution after alpha-beta-depleted transplantation in children listed by TCRdb under 2016. Notes on the research overall: T-cell immune reconstitution after TCRalphabeta/CD19-depleted allogeneic hematopoietic cell transplantation in children was quantitatively tracked in the study by means of TCR repertoire profiling.

Including the terminal cysteine and phenylalanine, the CDR3 comprises 17 residues. Just the 51-base CDR3 DNA is kept, in frame starting at base 1. CDR1 and CDR2 (MNHNS, SASEGT) derive from the germline V gene. Ends trimmed: V by 3 bases, J by 9 bases; bases unmatched to a gene: 13. This clonotype was counted a few times. Its recognized antigen is unknown. Nothing much larger sits one base from this clone, and base qualities are not available. The library was made by PCR. TCRdb names Illumina HiSeq 2500 as the instrument used. Molecular barcoding was employed in the preparation of TCR libraries, with unique molecular identifiers being used to normalize TCRbeta repertoire quantification. In TCRdb, the public reads were trimmed at Q25 with fastp and aligned with MiXCR, with productive beta chains retained. CDR3 protein sequences are deduplicated, and each keeps its most common genes and DNA. The sample records hundreds of thousands of distinct CDR3 sequences, around 12% of which are singletons. The top ten constitute less than 6.5% of the sample.

This sequence originates from a human donor who donated a stem cell graft to a child with combined immunodeficiency. Here the sequenced sample was PBMCs from the stem cell graft donor, taken from the stem cell graft. The chain joins TRBV6-1 to TRBJ2-1, with 11 central nucleotides matching TRBD2. The CDR3 reads as follows: CASSDVGRVAGGGEQFF. Read as DNA, the sequence is TGTGCCAGCAGTGATGTGGGTAGGGTAGCGGGAGGGGGTGAGCAGTTCTTC.